This TCR beta chain was recovered during a study of blood T cell repertoires in COVID-19. CDR3 length: 17 amino acids. The protocol was immunoSEQ multiplex PCR, while the TCRdb copy is restricted to in-frame clones and leaves out a portion. The sample holds fewer than 350,000 clones; around 88% are singletons and the top ten take around 2.1%. The clonotype was recovered from a woman in her twenties or thirties who had recovered from COVID-19. The rearrangement uses TRBV21-1 and TRBJ2-1; TRBD1 reflects the table's D call only, with no check against the DNA. TRBV21-1 is a recognized pseudogene. The specimen sequenced was peripheral blood. The CDR3 DNA reads as TGTGCCAGCACCCGTCCGACAAAAATCAGCTCCTACAATGAGCAGTTCTTC. Protein: CASTRPTKISSYNEQFF.